One and the same sample provided the 15 T cell receptor beta chains below, sequenced in a study of Graves' ophthalmopathy and Graves' hyperthyroidism. Scientists amplified the TCR beta CDR3 regions from RNA transcripts. Following a first-round RT-PCR that used HTBI primers, a second-round multiplex PCR was carried out. Each CDR3 protein gets one entry after TCRdb re-called the multiplex PCR reads with MiXCR. The sample holds more than 550,000 distinct CDR3 sequences, under 50% seen once. The sample was peripheral blood. These receptors all come from an adult man with Graves' ophthalmopathy.

The CDR3: CASRHLEGGEQYF. The CDR3 nucleotides are TGTGCCAGCAGACACCTGGAGGGGGGGGAGCAGTACTTC. The rearrangement uses TRBV12-3 or TRBV12-4 and TRBJ2-7; possibly TRBD2 for D (7 bases). V was cut by 6 bases and J by 7 bases, with 16 bases left in between. The CDR3 has 13 amino acids.

This clonotype was detected many times. The rearrangement uses TRBV5-1 and TRBJ2-7; 12 nucleotides agree with TRBD1. From germline, CDR1 is SGHRS and CDR2 YFSETQ. There are 15 residues in the CDR3. With V trimmed by 4 bases and J by 5 bases, 7 bases remained unmatched. The CDR3: CASSKGTGGGNEQYF. The CDR3 DNA reads TGCGCCAGCAGCAAGGGGACAGGGGGCGGGAACGAGCAGTACTTC. The entire variable domain, with the rest obtained from reference TRBV5-1 and TRBJ2-7, is as follows: KAGVTQTPRYLIKTRGQQVTLSCSPISGHRSVSWYQQTPGQGLQFLFEYFSETQRNKGNFPGRFSGRQFSNSRSEMNVSTLELGDSALYLCASSKGTGGGNEQYFGPGTRLTVT.

This clonotype has a count of ten or more. The chain joins TRBV10-3 to TRBJ1-2; TRBD1 matches at 10 bases. The germline gives CDR1 ENHRY, CDR2 SYGVKD. This CDR3 contains 14 residues. Trimming took 9 bases from V and 3 from J; bases not matched to a gene: 7. The DNA for the CDR3 is TGTGCCATACGACAGGGGGCGTTGGACTATGGCTACACCTTC. Its translation: CAIRQGALDYGYTF.

V and J are TRBV29-1 and TRBJ1-5, with TRBD1 matching 7 bases. CDR1 is SQVTM, CDR2 ANQGSEA, per germline. Trimming removed 0 bases from V and 6 bases from J; junction bases left unmatched: 5. This CDR3 is 14 amino acids long. In nucleotides, the CDR3 is TGCAGCGTTGAAGATCGTACAGGGGTTCAGCCCCAGCATTTT. This sequence encodes CSVEDRTGVQPQHF.

The genes are TRBV25-1 and TRBJ1-1, with D unresolved. The CDR3 has 16 residues. Germline assignment: CDR1 MGHDK and CDR2 SYGVNS. The ends were cut back, 6 bases at V and 1 base at J, with 18 bases in the middle. CDR3 DNA sequence: TGTGCCAGCAGCGTTGAAAGGCCAGGAAAGAACACTGAAGCTTTCTTT. Translated, it gives CASSVERPGKNTEAFF.

This clonotype came up a few times. The chain recombines TRBV19 with TRBJ1-5, with TRBD1 identical over 7 bases. The length of the CDR3 is 14 residues. The ends lost 11 bases at V and 0 bases at J; junction bases unmatched: 7. Germline V gene sequence: CDR1 LNHDA, CDR2 SQIVND (reference sequence). The CDR3 sequence: CARRDRTSNQPQHF. In nucleotides, the CDR3 is TGTGCCCGCCGGGACAGAACTAGCAATCAGCCCCAGCATTTT.

This clonotype has ten or more counts. This sequence joins TRBV5-1 and TRBJ1-5, with D unresolved. Germline CDR1 reads SGHRS; CDR2 reads YFSETQ. The V end lost 4 bases, the J end lost 5 bases, and 13 bases lay between the germline ends. The CDR3 covers 14 residues. Written as DNA, the CDR3 is TGCGCCAGCAGCCCGGTGGGCAGTGATCAGCCCCAGCATTTT. Its translation: CASSPVGSDQPQHF. Combining the CDR3 with reference TRBV5-1 and TRBJ1-5 gives the whole variable domain KAGVTQTPRYLIKTRGQQVTLSCSPISGHRSVSWYQQTPGQGLQFLFEYFSETQRNKGNFPGRFSGRQFSNSRSEMNVSTLELGDSALYLCASSPVGSDQPQHFGDGTRLSIL.

This sequence joins TRBV7-9 and TRBJ2-5, with a weak D call TRBD1 (6 bases). Germline assignment: CDR1 SEHNR and CDR2 FQNEAQ (reference sequence). The CDR3 runs 14 residues. Trimming took 7 bases from V and 2 from J, leaving 14 bases between them. The CDR3 sequence is CASIYSRGQETQYF. DNA of the CDR3: TGTGCCAGCATCTATTCCAGGGGACAAGAGACCCAGTACTTC.

This sequence joins TRBV7-9 and TRBJ2-2; a weak D match, TRBD1 (6 bases). The CDR3 length is 17 residues. Trimming left V 5 bases short and J 2 bases short, with 18 bases between. From germline, CDR1 is SEHNR and CDR2 FQNEAQ (reference sequence). The CDR3 sequence is CASSPNGQWTNTGELFF. CDR3 DNA: TGTGCCAGCAGCCCAAACGGACAGTGGACAAACACCGGGGAGCTGTTTTTT. Together with reference TRBV7-9 and TRBJ2-2, the CDR3 gives the full variable domain: DTGVSQNPRHKITKRGQNVTFRCDPISEHNRLYWYRQTLGQGPEFLTYFQNEAQLEKSRLLSDRFSAERPKGSFSTLEIQRTEQGDSAMYLCASSPNGQWTNTGELFFGEGSRLTVL.

J is TRBJ1-4 and V is TRBV10-3; a possible D gene is TRBD1 (5 bases). CDR1 is ENHRY, CDR2 SYGVKD, per germline. V was trimmed by 2 bases and J by 7 bases, leaving 11 bases between them. The CDR3 contains 14 residues. CDR3 amino acids: CAISEPGEGEKLFF. Here the CDR3 DNA reads TGTGCCATCAGTGAGCCGGGGGAAGGTGAAAAACTGTTTTTT.

The V gene is TRBV2, the J gene TRBJ2-2, with a tentative D call TRBD2 (6 bases). The CDR3 is 16 residues long. The germline gives CDR1 SNHLY, CDR2 FYNNEI. Trimming took 6 bases from V and 0 from J, leaving 14 bases between them. The chain's CDR3 is CASSPSLATNTGELFF. The CDR3 bases are TGTGCCAGCAGCCCCAGTCTAGCGACGAACACCGGGGAGCTGTTTTTT.

This clonotype occurred many times. The rearrangement uses TRBV20-1 and TRBJ1-5; D is perhaps TRBD1 (5 bases). This CDR3 region has 13 residues. Trimming pared 0 bases from V and 6 bases from J, leaving 9 bases between. Germline CDR1 DFQATT, CDR2 SNEGSKA (reference sequence). Here the CDR3 DNA reads TGCAGTGCTAGAGACAGGGAAATTCAGCCCCAGCATTTT. It specifies CSARDREIQPQHF.

This clonotype occurred once. A much larger clone sits a single nucleotide away, making a read error possible. V and J are TRBV25-1 and TRBJ2-2, with D unclear. From germline, CDR1 is MGHDK and CDR2 SYGVNS. Trimming shortened V by 2 bases and J by 3 bases, and 10 bases separated the two germline ends. The CDR3 runs 15 residues. Here the CDR3 DNA reads TGTGCCAGCAGTGAAGTAGCACCCGACACCGGGGAGCTGTTTTTT. Amino acid sequence: CASSEVAPDTGELFF.

This clonotype was detected only a few times. The chain has TRBV6-6 and TRBJ1-1; D not resolved. Germline-derived CDR1 and CDR2 are MNHNY and SVGAGI (reference sequence). The CDR3 totals 13 residues. Trimming removed 5 bases at V and 5 bases at J, with 12 bases between. This CDR3 reads CASSLGELTEAFF. The CDR3 bases are TGTGCCAGCAGTCTGGGCGAGTTAACTGAAGCTTTCTTT.

V gene TRBV15 combines with J gene TRBJ1-5, with a weak D call TRBD1 (5 bases). CDR1 is LNHNV, CDR2 YYDKDF, per germline (reference sequence). The length of the CDR3 is 15 residues. V was trimmed by 3 bases and J by 0 bases, leaving 9 bases between them. The CDR3 here is CATSSRTTSNQPQHF. The CDR3 DNA reads TGTGCCACCAGCAGTCGGACAACTAGCAATCAGCCCCAGCATTTT.